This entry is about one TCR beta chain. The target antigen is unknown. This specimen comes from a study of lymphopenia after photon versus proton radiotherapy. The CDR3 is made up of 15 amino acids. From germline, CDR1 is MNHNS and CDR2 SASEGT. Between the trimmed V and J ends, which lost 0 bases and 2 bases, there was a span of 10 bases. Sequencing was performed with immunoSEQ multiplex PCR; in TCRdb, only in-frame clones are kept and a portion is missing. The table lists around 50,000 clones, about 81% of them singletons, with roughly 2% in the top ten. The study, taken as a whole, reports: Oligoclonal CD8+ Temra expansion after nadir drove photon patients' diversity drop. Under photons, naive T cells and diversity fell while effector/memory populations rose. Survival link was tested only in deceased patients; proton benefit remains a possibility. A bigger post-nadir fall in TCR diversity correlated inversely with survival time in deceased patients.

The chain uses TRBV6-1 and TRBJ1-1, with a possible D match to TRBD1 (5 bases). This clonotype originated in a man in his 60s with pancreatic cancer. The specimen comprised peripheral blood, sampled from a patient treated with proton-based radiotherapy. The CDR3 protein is CASSEAGWGNTEAFF. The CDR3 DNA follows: TGTGCCAGCAGTGAAGCAGGTTGGGGCAACACTGAAGCTTTCTTT.